Listed here are 32 T cell receptor beta chains from one sample, sequenced in a study of identical twins. TCRdb re-called the 5' RACE reads through MiXCR, storing one row per CDR3 protein. The table lists approximately 890,000 distinct CDR3 sequences, 9% to 15% of them singletons. The same data also went into a second study, on yellow fever vaccine responses in identical twins.

Sequenced input: PBMCs. The receptors here all came from a woman aged 18-29 years in good health.

This chain connects TRBV10-3 to TRBJ2-1, with 7 positions matching TRBD2. The CDR3 is 14 amino acids. After removal of 6 bases from V and 7 bases from J, the junction contained 9 bases not matched to a gene. From germline, CDR1 is ENHRY and CDR2 SYGVKD. The CDR3 coding sequence is TGTGCCATCAGCGGGGGGAGGGCCCCAAATGAGCAGTTCTTC. Translated: CAISGGRAPNEQFF.

A few counts support this clonotype. The rearrangement joins TRBV6-5 to TRBJ2-4; no clear D. Germline CDR1 reads MNHEY; CDR2 reads SVGAGI. Trimming took 0 bases from V and 0 from J, leaving 12 bases between them. CDR3 length: 17 residues. The DNA of the CDR3 is TGTGCCAGCAGTTACTCCCAAGCCGCTATAGCCAAAAACATTCAGTACTTC. This encodes CASSYSQAAIAKNIQYF.

This clonotype was recorded a few times. The genes are TRBV28 and TRBJ1-2; D uncertain. V was trimmed by 6 bases and J by 8 bases, leaving 28 bases between them. Germline loops: CDR1 MDHEN, CDR2 SYDVKM. CDR3 length: 17 amino acids. CDR3 DNA: TGTGCCAGCAGCACCTATCCCGCGGAGGGAGGAGTAGGGGGCTACACCTTC. Protein sequence: CASSTYPAEGGVGGYTF.

This clonotype was seen a handful of times. The chain combines TRBV20-1 with TRBJ1-2, with 7 nucleotides matching TRBD1. This CDR3 is 14 amino acids long. Germline trimming cut 3 bases from V and 1 base from J; bases unmatched to any gene: 5. Germline V CDR1 and CDR2: DFQATT, SNEGSKA (reference sequence). The CDR3 sequence is CSARGQIRNYGYTF. The CDR3 DNA follows: TGCAGTGCTAGGGGACAGATCCGTAACTATGGCTACACCTTC.

This clonotype was counted many times. J is TRBJ2-7 and V is TRBV11-2; D possibly corresponds to TRBD1 (5 bases). There are 13 residues in the CDR3. Germline CDR1 reads SGHAT; CDR2 reads FQNNGV. Deletions cut 4 bases from V and 1 base from J, with 8 bases between. Here the CDR3 reads CASSWGESYEQYV. Written as DNA, the CDR3 is TGTGCCAGCAGCTGGGGCGAGTCCTACGAGCAGTACGTC.

J is TRBJ1-1 and V is TRBV6-5; D not certain. CDR1 is MNHEY and CDR2 is SVGAGI in the germline V gene. The CDR3 sequence is 13 residues long. V was clipped by 6 bases and J by 14 bases, with 22 bases between them. CDR3 nucleotide sequence: TGTGCCAGCAGCAAAGAACTCTTCACTGAAGAGTTCTTT. Its translation: CASSKELFTEEFF.

This clonotype has at least ten counts. This sequence joins TRBV2 and TRBJ2-1; the D is unclear. Trimming left V 5 bases short and J 8 bases short, with 7 bases between. The germline CDR1 and CDR2 sequences are SNHLY and FYNNEI. This CDR3 comprises 11 residues. As DNA, the CDR3 is TGTGCCAGCAGTCAGTCGTATGAGCAGTTCTTC. This encodes CASSQSYEQFF.

This chain connects TRBV6-5 to TRBJ2-1; 9 bases line up with TRBD2. From germline, CDR1 is MNHEY and CDR2 SVGAGI. Losses at the gene ends were 0 bases for V and 9 bases for J; bases not matched to a gene: 15. CDR3 length equals 18 residues. CDR3: CASSYSNWAGGPSGEQFF. CDR3 bases: TGTGCCAGCAGTTACTCGAACTGGGCGGGAGGGCCTTCTGGTGAGCAGTTCTTC.

This clonotype occurred a few times. The chain links TRBV7-2 to TRBJ2-7, with no clear D. CDR3 length: 13 residues. V was cut by 7 bases and J by 0 bases, with 10 bases left in between. CDR1 and CDR2 (germline): SGHTA, FQGNSA. CDR3 bases: TGTGCCAGCAAGGGTTCTACCTCCTACGAGCAGTACTTC. Its translation: CASKGSTSYEQYF.

The genes are TRBV28 and TRBJ1-2; 9 nucleotides align to TRBD1. V lost 6 bases and J lost 3; bases outside the gene matches: 8. CDR1 MDHEN and CDR2 SYDVKM come from the germline V gene. There are 15 residues in the CDR3. The CDR3 coding sequence is TGTGCCAGCAGCCCAAGGGACAGGGTAGACTATGGCTACACCTTC. This sequence encodes CASSPRDRVDYGYTF.

Many counts were recorded for this clonotype. The chain uses TRBV12-3 or TRBV12-4 and TRBJ1-5, with 7 nucleotides matching TRBD1. Germline trimming cut 3 bases from V and 6 bases from J; bases unmatched to any gene: 8. This CDR3 comprises 15 residues. CDR3 sequence: CASSFGGGSGQPQHF. In nucleotides, the CDR3 is TGTGCCAGCAGTTTCGGAGGGGGCTCGGGTCAGCCCCAGCATTTT.

This chain uses TRBV2 with TRBJ2-1; D gene ambiguous. Germline CDR1 reads SNHLY; CDR2 reads FYNNEI. The CDR3 extends over 14 amino acids. The V end lost 7 bases, the J end lost 5 bases, and 15 bases lay between the germline ends. The DNA of the CDR3 is TGTGCCAGCATCGGGTCGCCGGTGGACAATGAGCAGTTCTTC. Its protein product is CASIGSPVDNEQFF.

The chain recombines TRBV4-1 with TRBJ1-2, with D unresolved. CDR1 and CDR2 (germline): MGHRA, YSYEKL. V dropped 4 bases and J dropped 8 bases, with 20 bases sitting between them. The CDR3 totals 15 residues. CDR3 region: CASSLPDPSREGYTF. The DNA for the CDR3 is TGCGCCAGCAGCCTCCCGGACCCTTCGAGGGAAGGCTACACCTTC.

The J gene is TRBJ2-3, the V gene TRBV5-8, with 10 bases matching TRBD2. J lost 4 bases, V lost 4 bases, and 9 bases had no gene match. From germline, CDR1 is SGHTS and CDR2 YDEGEE. The CDR3 loop spans 16 amino acids. The CDR3 nucleotides are TGTGCCAGCAGCAAGGGACTAGCGAATGGCGCAGATACGCAGTATTTT. It translates to CASSKGLANGADTQYF.

The chain employs TRBV7-9 and TRBJ2-1, with unresolved D. Per germline, CDR1 SEHNR and CDR2 FQNEAQ (reference sequence). Deletions cut 5 bases from V and 5 bases from J, with 22 bases between. CDR3 length equals 17 residues. CDR3 DNA sequence: TGTGCCAGCAGCCCCCGCCTCATACACAGTATTAACAATGAGCAGTTCTTC. Protein product: CASSPRLIHSINNEQFF.

This sequence joins TRBV9 and TRBJ2-1, with 9 bases that match TRBD1. Germline loops: CDR1 SGDLS, CDR2 YYNGEE. V lost 1 base, J lost 7 bases, and 6 bases stayed unmatched. This CDR3 spans 15 amino acids. CDR3 in DNA: TGTGCCAGCAGCGTACTAGACAGGGGGGTAAATGAGCAGTTCTTC. Protein: CASSVLDRGVNEQFF.

V is TRBV28 and J is TRBJ2-7, with D perhaps TRBD1 or TRBD2 (5 bases each). CDR3 length equals 13 residues. Germline loops: CDR1 MDHEN, CDR2 SYDVKM. Trimming stripped 8 bases from V and 2 bases from J, with 13 bases between. CDR3 bases: TGTGCCAGCTCGAGCCGGGGCCCCTACGAGCAGTACTTC. This sequence encodes CASSSRGPYEQYF.

The V gene is TRBV6-2 or TRBV6-3, the J gene TRBJ2-1; tentatively, D is TRBD1 or TRBD2 (5 bases each). The CDR3 loop spans 15 amino acids. Germline lookup yields CDR1 MNHEY and CDR2 SVGEGT. V was cut by 8 bases and J by 3 bases, with 17 bases left in between. CDR3 coding DNA: TGTGCCAGCTACGGCCCGGGGCGAGTCTACAATGAGCAGTTCTTC. It is translated as CASYGPGRVYNEQFF.

CDR3: CASSYYINYEQYF. CDR3 in DNA: TGTGCCAGCAGTTACTACATTAACTACGAGCAGTACTTC. The chain employs TRBV6-5 and TRBJ2-7; D unclear. Germline V gives CDR1 MNHEY, CDR2 SVGAGI. CDR3 length equals 13 residues. Trimming pared 1 base from V and 3 bases from J, leaving 7 bases between.

A few counts support this clonotype. V and J are TRBV12-3 or TRBV12-4 and TRBJ2-1, with D perhaps matching TRBD2 (5 bases). V lost 4 bases and J 3 bases, leaving 10 bases between the germline ends. The CDR3 extends over 14 amino acids. The CDR3 DNA sequence: TGTGCCAGCAGTTCTTGGGAGTTCTACAATGAGCAGTTCTTC. This codes for CASSSWEFYNEQFF.

This clonotype occurred a few times. The CDR3 sequence: CASRLVGARNEQFF. The CDR3 DNA reads TGTGCCAGCAGACTAGTGGGCGCCCGAAATGAGCAGTTCTTC. V usage is TRBV27 and J usage is TRBJ2-1; a weak D match, TRBD2 (5 bases). CDR3 size: 14 residues. CDR1 and CDR2 (germline): MNHEY, SMNVEV (reference sequence). V gave up 6 bases and J gave up 7 bases, with 16 bases separating them.

The chain is built from TRBV24-1 and TRBJ2-5; 9 bases map to TRBD1. Germline loops: CDR1 KGHDR, CDR2 SFDVKD. This CDR3 has 16 amino acids. V lost 2 bases, J lost 2 bases, and 5 bases stayed unmatched. The CDR3 sequence is CATSDSADRGQETQYF. In DNA form, the CDR3 reads TGTGCCACCAGTGATTCGGCGGACAGGGGACAAGAGACCCAGTACTTC.

V and J are TRBV24-1 and TRBJ2-1; 8 nucleotides line up with TRBD1. Looked up from germline, CDR1 is KGHDR and CDR2 is SFDVKD. V shed 3 bases and J 2 bases; nucleotides not matched to a gene: 8. The CDR3 is 17 residues long. The CDR3 is CATSDPRDRGTYNEQFF. CDR3 nucleotide sequence: TGTGCCACCAGTGATCCCCGAGACAGGGGAACCTACAATGAGCAGTTCTTC.

The chain combines TRBV6-1 with TRBJ1-5; possible D gene TRBD1, 5 bases. The germline gives CDR1 MNHNS, CDR2 SASEGT. The CDR3 is 14 amino acids. The V and J ends lost 6 bases and 3 bases respectively, with 12 bases between them. The CDR3 spells CASRPGTSNQPQHF. CDR3 nucleotide sequence: TGTGCCAGCAGGCCTGGGACTTCCAATCAGCCCCAGCATTTT.

This clonotype was seen ten or more times. The J gene is TRBJ2-3, the V gene TRBV20-1, with D unresolved. Germline values: CDR1 DFQATT, CDR2 SNEGSKA (reference sequence). V lost 2 bases and J 2 bases, leaving 5 bases between the germline ends. CDR3 length: 12 amino acids. This chain's CDR3 is CSARTNTDTQYF. CDR3 DNA sequence: TGCAGTGCTAGAACTAACACAGATACGCAGTATTTT.

This clonotype was observed many times. The chain couples TRBV3-1 to TRBJ2-7; 9 bases are shared with TRBD2. The CDR3 loop spans 14 amino acids. Germline-derived CDR1 and CDR2 are LGHDT and YNNKEL (reference sequence). Trimming removed 1 base from V and 3 bases from J; junction bases left unmatched: 1. CDR3 in DNA: TGTGCCAGCAGCCAAGTAGCGGGGGTCTACGAGCAGTACTTC. This sequence encodes CASSQVAGVYEQYF.

The rearrangement uses TRBV5-5 and TRBJ2-5; 16 bases agree with TRBD2. The J segment lost 5 bases and the V segment lost 4 bases, leaving 8 bases of the junction unmatched. The CDR3 has 17 amino acids. The germline V gene encodes CDR1 SGHKS and CDR2 YYEKEE (reference sequence). CDR3 nucleotides: TGTGCCAGCAGCCTCGGGACTAGCGGGAGGGCCTTGGAGACCCAGTACTTC. It specifies CASSLGTSGRALETQYF.

This clonotype turned up a few times. This rearrangement joins TRBV6-1 to TRBJ2-3; D gene uncertain. V lost 6 bases and J lost 6, with 16 bases in between. The germline V gene encodes CDR1 MNHNS and CDR2 SASEGT. The CDR3 is 14 residues long. DNA for the CDR3: TGTGCCAGCAGGCCTCCGGGCAGATCGGATACGCAGTATTTT. It encodes CASRPPGRSDTQYF.

In its sample, this clonotype was seen a few times. J is TRBJ1-2 and V is TRBV9; 8 bases match TRBD1. V lost 8 bases and J lost 6; bases outside the gene matches: 6. CDR3 size: 12 residues. Per germline, CDR1 SGDLS and CDR2 YYNGEE. CDR3 amino acids: CASRDRTNGYTF. CDR3 DNA: TGTGCCAGTAGGGACAGGACTAATGGCTACACCTTC.

The rearrangement joins TRBV6-5 to TRBJ1-1; 8 bases align to TRBD1. The CDR3 runs to 14 residues. The ends lost 7 bases at V and 6 bases at J; junction bases unmatched: 10. CDR1 is MNHEY, CDR2 SVGAGI, per germline. The CDR3 is CASIDPGGSAEAFF. CDR3 nucleotide sequence: TGTGCCAGCATCGACCCAGGGGGCAGCGCTGAAGCTTTCTTT.

Only a few counts were recorded for this clonotype. The chain carries TRBV3-1 and TRBJ2-7; 10 bases map to TRBD1. This CDR3 has 15 amino acids. The J segment lost 4 bases and the V segment lost 1 base, leaving 4 bases of the junction unmatched. Germline values: CDR1 LGHDT, CDR2 YNNKEL (reference sequence). The DNA of the CDR3 is TGTGCCAGCAGCCAAGGGTGGGGACAGGGGTACGAGCAGTACTTC. Protein product: CASSQGWGQGYEQYF.

The CDR3 protein is CASSPHRGLFSYEQYF. The CDR3 DNA is TGTGCCAGCAGCCCACACAGGGGGCTTTTTTCCTACGAGCAGTACTTC. The chain recombines TRBV7-9 with TRBJ2-7, with 9 bases that match TRBD1. This CDR3 has 16 amino acids. Germline V gives CDR1 SEHNR, CDR2 FQNEAQ (reference sequence). J lost 1 base, V lost 5 bases, and 9 bases had no gene match.